What follows are 11 T cell receptor beta chains derived from one specimen sequenced in a study of blood T cell repertoires in COVID-19. The data were produced by immunoSEQ multiplex PCR, yet TCRdb's version contains in-frame clones alone and is incomplete. The sample comprises roughly 110,000 clones, approximately 86% of which are singletons, and about 4.5% rests with the top ten. Sequencing was performed on peripheral blood. These receptors originate from a man in his forties or fifties with acute or convalescent COVID-19.

The chain joins TRBV18 to TRBJ1-3, with a tentative D call TRBD1 (5 bases). Trimming pared 6 bases from V and 0 bases from J, leaving 15 bases between. From germline, CDR1 is KGHSH and CDR2 LQKENI. The length of the CDR3 is 16 residues. The CDR3 spells CASSRTRAASGNTIYF. CDR3 bases: TGTGCCAGCTCTCGTACCAGGGCGGCCTCTGGAAACACCATATATTTT.

V usage is TRBV7-9 and J usage is TRBJ2-2; no clear D gene. The CDR3 length is 15 residues. Deletions cut 1 base from V and 1 base from J, with 7 bases between. Germline assignment: CDR1 SEHNR and CDR2 FQNEAQ (reference sequence). CDR3 in amino acids: CASSLDLGNTGELFF. The CDR3 DNA sequence: TGTGCCAGCAGCTTAGATCTAGGGAACACCGGGGAGCTGTTTTTT.

The chain carries TRBV12-3 or TRBV12-4 and TRBJ2-2; weak D call: TRBD2 (5 bases). V gave up 5 bases and J gave up 2 bases, with 6 bases separating them. This CDR3 is 13 amino acids long. This chain's CDR3 is CASSGLNTGELFF. CDR3 sequence (DNA): TGTGCCAGCAGTGGACTCAACACCGGGGAGCTGTTTTTT.

V usage is TRBV7-2 and J usage is TRBJ1-5, with 9 positions matching TRBD1. The V gene end was trimmed by 4 bases and the J gene end by 6 bases; junction bases not matched to a gene: 1. CDR3 length: 13 amino acids. Per germline, CDR1 SGHTA and CDR2 FQGNSA. This CDR3 is CASSSDRGQPQHF. The CDR3 DNA is TGTGCCAGCAGCTCGGACAGGGGTCAGCCCCAGCATTTT.

This chain uses TRBV18 with TRBJ1-1, with 9 positions matching TRBD1. With V trimmed by 7 bases and J by 3 bases, 3 bases remained unmatched. The CDR3 loop spans 13 amino acids. Looked up from germline, CDR1 is KGHSH and CDR2 is LQKENI. As DNA, the CDR3 is TGTGCCAGCTTACAGGGGGCAGACACTGAAGCTTTCTTT. This sequence encodes CASLQGADTEAFF.

This clone was observed a handful of times. The chain is built from TRBV19 and TRBJ1-6; 9 nucleotides agree with TRBD1. The CDR3 contains 15 residues. Germline V lookup: CDR1 LNHDA, CDR2 SQIVND (reference sequence). V was pared by 4 bases and J by 9 bases, with 7 bases of the junction left unmatched. CDR3 sequence (DNA): TGTGCCAGTAGTACCCGGACAGGGGTGGGTTCACCCCTCCACTTT. Residues: CASSTRTGVGSPLHF.

The chain couples TRBV9 to TRBJ2-5; 7 bases agree with TRBD1. The trim removed 2 bases at V and 0 bases at J, leaving 7 bases unmatched. The CDR3 runs 16 residues. Germline V CDR1 and CDR2: SGDLS, YYNGEE. CDR3 amino acids: CASSVRQGGYQETQYF. CDR3 coding DNA: TGTGCCAGCAGCGTTAGACAGGGTGGATACCAAGAGACCCAGTACTTC.

The chain links TRBV3-1 (or the pseudogene TRBV3-2) to TRBJ2-3, with D perhaps TRBD1 (6 bases). CDR3 length: 15 amino acids. V was trimmed by 3 bases and J by 2 bases, leaving 12 bases between them. Germline V gene data show CDR1 as LGHDT and CDR2 as YNNKEL (reference sequence). This CDR3 is CASSQTGVHTDTQYF. The CDR3 coding sequence is TGTGCCAGCAGCCAGACAGGAGTTCACACAGATACGCAGTATTTT.

The chain is built from TRBV30 and TRBJ2-7, with TRBD1 matching 7 bases. The CDR3 totals 13 residues. V lost 2 bases, J lost 3 bases, and 4 bases stayed unmatched. Germline lookup yields CDR1 GTSNPN and CDR2 SVGIG (reference sequence). Here the CDR3 reads CAWSHRGSYEQYF. The CDR3 DNA reads as TGTGCCTGGAGTCACAGGGGAAGCTACGAGCAGTACTTC.

A note on this clone: Other nucleotide sequences from this sample produce the same CDR3. This rearrangement joins TRBV5-1 to TRBJ2-1; 7 bases map to TRBD1. In germline, CDR1 is SGHRS, CDR2 YFSETQ. Unmatched junction bases numbered 4, after V lost 4 bases and J lost 6 bases. The length of the CDR3 is 13 residues. CDR3 in DNA: TGCGCCAGCAGCCTCGACAGGGCCAATGAGCAGTTCTTC. It specifies CASSLDRANEQFF.

The chain uses TRBV3-1 (or the pseudogene TRBV3-2) and TRBJ1-2; 8 bases are a match to TRBD1. CDR1 and CDR2 (germline): LGHDT, YNNKEL (reference sequence). This CDR3 is 14 amino acids long. Trimming cost V 4 bases and J 4 bases; bases outside gene matches: 5. The CDR3 reads CASSRRGLVYGYTF. CDR3 DNA: TGTGCCAGCAGCCGCAGGGGGCTGGTCTATGGCTACACCTTC.